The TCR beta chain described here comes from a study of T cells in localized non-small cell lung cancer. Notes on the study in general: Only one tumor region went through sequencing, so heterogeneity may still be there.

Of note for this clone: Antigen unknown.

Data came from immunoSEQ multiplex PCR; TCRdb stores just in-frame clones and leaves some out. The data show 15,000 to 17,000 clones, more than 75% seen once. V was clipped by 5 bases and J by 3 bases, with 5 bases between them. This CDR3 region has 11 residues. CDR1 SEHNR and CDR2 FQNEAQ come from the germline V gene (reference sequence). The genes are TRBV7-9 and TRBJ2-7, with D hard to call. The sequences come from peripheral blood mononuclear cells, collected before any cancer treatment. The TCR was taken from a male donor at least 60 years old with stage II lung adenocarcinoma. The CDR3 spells CASSNNYEQYF. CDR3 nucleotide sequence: TGTGCCAGCAGCAACAACTACGAGCAGTACTTC.